The present T cell receptor (beta chain) was sequenced within a study of cytomegalovirus exposure and HLA in healthy donors (dated by TCRdb to about 2017). About the investigation overall: An earlier analysis of roughly 500 of the donors reported approximately 270 Gb of sequence data and 117 million unique TCR beta sequences from about 200 million T cells. An early release covering roughly 640 HLA-typed donors comprised roughly 300 gigabases of sequencing data and 65 million to 100 million unique TCR sequences. Of the roughly 400 genotyped donors, roughly 76% were placed in the genetic ancestry cluster associated with self-reported Caucasian donors. The aim of the study was to test whether cataloging public T cell receptors could identify signatures of past pathogen exposure. The study used immunosequencing to profile the T cell repertoires of approximately 690 subjects and linked those repertoires to cytomegalovirus serostatus. Along with the 666-subject first cohort, a separate validation cohort of approximately 110 different subjects was used. High-throughput TCR immunosequencing, statistical association of individual TCRs with disease status, and machine learning were combined to predict cytomegalovirus infection status. In a later analysis, previously published TCR beta repertoires from 600 to 850 donors were re-analyzed and high-resolution HLA genotyping was added so that TCR occurrence patterns could be studied. Rather than using new phenotypic data, the later analysis identified candidate immune exposures from TCR beta sequences and from how often those sequences occurred across donors. To decide whether each TCR beta V gene segment behaved as functional or pseudogenic, an earlier analysis of approximately 620 of the donors relied on high-throughput TCR beta sequencing. Donor age, sex, ethnicity and CMV serostatus were compiled alongside the repertoire data. Genome-wide SNP genotypes for about 60% of the roughly 700 donors were used in a later genetic analysis, which treated that subset as a discovery cohort. Every discovery cohort repertoire had been produced on one sequencing platform. Both class I and class II loci were covered by HLA typing, at four-digit resolution. Typing coverage varied by locus: roughly 629-640 donors for A, B, C, DRB1 and DQB1; some 520 for DQA1; about 600 for DPA1; approximately 490 for DPB1. A few DR-DQ haplotypes were treated as single units for association and clustering because of strong linkage in the cohort. On average, 235,054 unique TCR beta nucleotide sequences were sequenced per donor among some 420 genotyped donors of the cohort, with roughly 18% of those sequences being non-productive. The study at large found these results: Linkage disequilibrium might explain the correlated functional status among segregating V segments, but an unknown experimental factor could not be excluded. An association between a missense DCLRE1C variant and V-gene and J-gene trimming of TCR beta chains was found in a later genetic analysis and replicated in an independent cohort. When HLA alleles, especially DR and DQ, strongly co-occurred, TCR associations were difficult to assign to individual alleles. Because some donors lacked HLA typing at each locus, the association tests relied only on the typed subset. According to a later genetic analysis, donors in an Asian-associated ancestry cluster had fewer N-insertions in productive TCRs than the roughly 700-donor mean. The authors suggested that the approach could potentially be generalized to other disease states and immunological phenotypes. A further reported finding was that TCR beta sequences accurately predicted the HLA-A and HLA-B alleles for most subjects in the first cohort. The sequencing pipeline was judged likely to have produced a cluster of highly shared sequence variants as a technical artifact. A later analysis reported that several top co-occurrence clusters appeared linked to parvovirus B19, influenza, CMV and Epstein-Barr virus. In a later analysis, some 18,000 TCR beta sequences were associated with specific HLA alleles at a false discovery rate of 0.05. Immune exposure information for the cohort was limited to CMV serostatus. Broadly in line with IMGT annotations, most TCR beta V segments showed up in productive rearrangements about 90% or about 30% of the time in an earlier analysis of several hundred of the donors. Some IMGT-functional V segments, including TRBV6-2 and TRBV6-3, could not be distinguished by the 87-base-pair reads and were therefore excluded. In a later analysis, the rate of TCR association differed among HLA loci, with DRB1 alleles having the most associated TCRs and HLA-C alleles having the fewest. Because counts were too low, roughly 16 rarely observed V segments, including chromosome 9 orphons, were excluded from the earlier analysis of several hundred of the donors. Across donors, most TCR sequences were observed very rarely, whereas some public TCRs were present in many individuals. In a later analysis, HLA-associated TCR beta chains showed more clonal expansion and lower generation probabilities than non-associated chains that were equally common. Presence/absence analyses assumed roughly uniform sequencing depth across donors, an assumption that may not hold. Only TCR beta chains were sequenced in this cohort, and the absence of alpha or paired-chain data limited detectable features. According to a later analysis, most CMV-associated TCR beta chains appeared to be HLA-restricted, and the HLA associations seemed to be driven largely by CMV exposure. The classifier was reported to diagnose cytomegalovirus status with high specificity and sensitivity in both the original cohort and the validation cohort. Three of the identified cytomegalovirus-associated TCR beta chains were confirmed in vitro to be specific for cytomegalovirus antigens. In the study, approximately 150 TCR beta chains were listed as associated with cytomegalovirus.

As regards this clone: Which antigen it targets is not known.

Libraries were prepared through the immunoSEQ multiplex PCR assay. The multiplex PCR relied on a mix of 60 forward primers for TCR Vbeta segments and 13 reverse primers for TCR Jbeta segments. Amplification of the CDR3 region of rearranged TCR beta genes was performed with a multiplex PCR assay on genomic DNA. The Illumina HiSeq System was used to sequence the amplified TCR beta libraries as 87-base-pair reads. As for how the authors treated the data: A later analysis counted about 80 million unique TCR beta chains across the 550 to 800 repertoires, and approximately 11 million of these chains were shared by at least two donors. A nearest-neighbor algorithm error-corrected the raw reads and collapsed the reads into unique sequences, merging closely related sequences to remove PCR and sequencing errors. V, D and J gene segments were assigned by aligning CDR3 sequences to IMGT reference sequences. For a sequence to be retained, a match of at least six nucleotides to both a V gene segment and a J gene segment was required. A rearrangement was called productive if the CDR3 had no stop codons and remained in frame with V and J, and every other rearrangement was called non-productive. Following IMGT convention, CDR3 was defined as the stretch from the second conserved V-encoded cysteine to the conserved J-encoded phenylalanine. In an earlier analysis of 587 of the donors, sequences lacking an unambiguous match to a single V gene segment were excluded. An earlier analysis of about 590 of the donors classified V segments as functional when productive rearrangements were above 56.7% and as segregating when the standard deviation between donors was above 5%. A statistical classification framework was built to diagnose cytomegalovirus status from the catalog of TCR beta chain sequences. V and J gene assignment, in a later analysis, came from comparing TCR nucleotide sequences with IMGT/GENE-DB human TR gene sequences. Using the TCRdist pipeline, a later analysis assigned CDR3 sequences along with most-parsimonious VDJ recombination scenarios. A later analysis defined each TCR beta chain by its CDR3 amino acid sequence plus V-gene family, and excluded reads lacking a unique V-gene family. To address suspected cross-contamination and a sequencing artifact, a later analysis removed 550 to 750 highly shared, low-generation-probability nucleotide sequences. For each public chain, a later analysis derived a clonal expansion index from normalized ranks of inferred template counts within each repertoire. Generation probabilities in a later analysis came from a VDJ recombination model fitted to out-of-frame rearrangements, and those results were checked against IGoR. In a later analysis, TCR-TCR, TCR-HLA and TCR-CMV co-occurrence was scored with hypergeometric tests, and a repertoire-size bias correction was applied to TCR pairs. False discovery rates were estimated in a later analysis by permuting HLA or CMV assignments 20 times. In a later analysis, co-occurring TCRs were grouped with DBSCAN, and TCRdist sequence similarity was added when clustering was performed within HLA-allele-positive subsets. Repertoires with fewer than 30,000 or more than 120,000 public chains were left out of co-occurrence clustering, as were about 5 repertoires with anomalous nucleotide sharing. Held by TCRdb, this immuneACCESS table contains in-frame sequences only and omits some clones. Under half of the omission traces to an unresolved V gene where checked; the cause of the rest is unknown. The D gene and trimming were derived from the DNA, and the V and J assignments and clone size from that table. The table held for this sample gives some 33,000 clones. The ten largest clonotypes hold approximately 4.8% of the sample.

The cohort comprised approximately 700 healthy bone marrow donors. All cohort members were sampled while nominally healthy, although unrecorded immune exposures were likely present. The donor tested CMV seronegative and was one of the 352 seronegative cohort members. A peripheral blood sample was collected from each donor, and TCR beta sequencing was performed on peripheral blood mononuclear cells. The Qiagen DNeasy Blood Extraction Kit was used to extract genomic DNA from the blood cell samples. Its CDR3 holds 16 amino acids, cysteine through phenylalanine. The read is trimmed to its CDR3 DNA, 48 bases read in frame from base 1. CDR1 SGHVS and CDR2 FQNEAQ were looked up in the germline V gene. Cut back by 4 bases and 0 bases, the V and J ends lie 16 bases apart.

The sequence derives from a female donor in good health and CMV-seronegative. The sequencing sample was made of PBMCs. The rearranged chain carries TRBV7-8 and TRBJ2-7; a tentative D match to TRBD1 spans 6 bases. The CDR3 region: CASSSRQEIGSYEQYF. The DNA is as follows: TGTGCCAGCAGCTCCCGACAGGAGATCGGCTCCTACGAGCAGTACTTC.